Sequencing of this T cell receptor beta chain was carried out in a study of blood T cells in healthy people across ages. Study results and caveats: A strong correlation was seen between TCR beta diversity and naive T cell percentage. Both naive CD4+ cell counts and diversity were greater in long-lived donors than in aged donors. Unsorted PBMCs prevented conclusive naive versus antigen-experienced comparison.

Looked up from germline, CDR1 is MNHEY and CDR2 is SVGAGI. CDR3 length equals 16 residues. Trimming removed 0 bases from V and 5 bases from J; junction bases left unmatched: 9. This clonotype was detected ten times or more. No antigen is known for it. Primed by a sample-barcoded 5' primer and a J-beta primer mix, a second PCR proceeded for about 6 to 12 cycles. TCRdb independently ran MiXCR on the 5' RACE reads; one entry per CDR3 protein. The repertoire includes approximately 1.5 million distinct CDR3 sequences, almost 35% of them detected once, and approximately 11% sits in the top ten. This chain joins TRBV6-5 and TRBJ2-5, with 7 bases fitting TRBD1. Sample: blood. The clonotype was recovered from a woman aged 30 to 39 in good health. Here the CDR3 DNA reads TGTGCCAGCAGTTACTCGAAGGGGGCGAACAGGGAGACCCAGTACTTC. Amino acid sequence: CASSYSKGANRETQYF.